These 22 T cell receptor beta chains originate from one sample sequenced in a study of T cells in Graves' hyperthyroidism and ophthalmopathy. RNA transcripts served as the template for amplifying TCR beta CDR3 regions. HTBI primers drove first-round RT-PCR of the TCR CDR3. TCRdb used MiXCR to reprocess the multiplex PCR reads, holding one entry per CDR3 protein. The sample includes 300,000 to 450,000 distinct CDR3 sequences, about 15% seen only once; the top ten take about 20%. Sequenced input: blood. The source of these receptors is a woman aged 25 to 39 with Graves' ophthalmopathy.

This clonotype has ten or more counts. Given a much more abundant clone one base away, this may be a read error. The rearrangement uses TRBV3-1 and TRBJ2-3; the D is unclear. With 3 bases removed from V and 0 bases from J, the gap between germline ends came to 13 bases. The CDR3 is 16 residues long. Germline CDR1 reads LGHDT; CDR2 reads YNNKEL (reference sequence). CDR3: CASSQTNTSSTDTQYF. The CDR3, as DNA: TGTGCCAGCAGCCAGACGAACACCTCTAGCACAGATACGCAGTATTTT.

This clonotype was counted many times. V gene TRBV12-3 or TRBV12-4 combines with J gene TRBJ1-2, with TRBD1 matching 7 bases. Trimming at V came to 5 bases and at J to 9 bases, leaving 3 bases not matched to a gene. The CDR3 extends over 11 amino acids. In DNA form, the CDR3 reads TGTGCCAGCAGTAAGACAGGGAGCTACACCTTC. The encoded protein is CASSKTGSYTF.

The CDR3: CSAKAQGHNEQFF. CDR3 nucleotide sequence: TGCAGTGCTAAGGCACAGGGTCACAATGAGCAGTTCTTC. The chain couples TRBV20-1 to TRBJ2-1; D is perhaps TRBD1 (6 bases). Trimming took 4 bases from V and 5 from J, leaving 12 bases between them. The CDR3 extends over 13 amino acids. Germline CDR1 and CDR2: DFQATT and SNEGSKA (reference sequence).

The chain combines TRBV2 with TRBJ2-3, with 9 bases identical to TRBD1. The CDR3 extends over 14 amino acids. The trim removed 3 bases at V and 5 bases at J, leaving 3 bases unmatched. Germline CDR1 SNHLY, CDR2 FYNNEI. CDR3 in DNA: TGTGCCAGCAGTGAGGGGACAGGGAAAGATACGCAGTATTTT. Amino acids: CASSEGTGKDTQYF.

Ten or more counts support this clonotype. DNA of the CDR3: TGTGCCATCAGTGATTCTGGATCCTACGAGCAGTACTTC. Amino acids: CAISDSGSYEQYF. This rearrangement joins TRBV10-3 to TRBJ2-7; D gene unclear. The CDR3 consists of 13 residues. Germline CDR1 is ENHRY and CDR2 is SYGVKD. V shed 3 bases and J shed 1 base, with 7 bases lying between them.

This clonotype was seen repeatedly, ten times or more. The chain combines TRBV7-9 with TRBJ2-7; tentatively, D is TRBD1 or TRBD2 (5 bases each). V was clipped by 5 bases and J by 7 bases, with 21 bases between them. Germline CDR1 is SEHNR and CDR2 is FQNEAQ (reference sequence). The CDR3 is made up of 15 amino acids. DNA of the CDR3: TGTGCCAGCAGCGGGTCCGGGACCAAGAATCGGGAGCAGTACTTC. Its translation is CASSGSGTKNREQYF.

The rearrangement joins TRBV19 to TRBJ1-5; D is ambiguous. The V end lost 3 bases, the J end lost 4 bases, and 13 bases lay between the germline ends. Germline V gene lookup returns CDR1 LNHDA and CDR2 SQIVND (reference sequence). This CDR3 is 15 amino acids long. CDR3 DNA: TGTGCCAGTAGTATTCGCCGGGGAGCAAATCAGCCCCAGCATTTT. Its translation: CASSIRRGANQPQHF. Using reference TRBV19 and TRBJ1-5 for the parts outside the CDR3, the full variable domain is DGGITQSPKYLFRKEGQNVTLSCEQNLNHDAMYWYRQDPGQGLRLIYYSQIVNDFQKGDIAEGYSVSREKKESFPLTVTSAQKNPTAFYLCASSIRRGANQPQHFGDGTRLSIL.

The chain combines TRBV9 with TRBJ1-2; D may be TRBD1 (6 bases). V lost 4 bases and J lost 4, with 32 bases in between. The CDR3 extends over 20 amino acids. From germline, CDR1 is SGDLS and CDR2 YYNGEE. This chain's CDR3 is CASSLAESLVVQGTSYGYTF. DNA of the CDR3: TGTGCCAGCAGCTTAGCTGAGTCTCTTGTGGTCCAGGGGACCAGCTATGGCTACACCTTC.

On this clonotype itself: No conserved phenylalanine or tryptophan is present at the end of the CDR3, so a read error is the likely explanation. The chain employs TRBV27 and TRBJ1-6; D is uncertain. V was cut by 3 bases and J by 3 bases, with 3 bases left in between. Germline V gene lookup returns CDR1 MNHEY and CDR2 SMNVEV (reference sequence). The CDR3 extends over 13 amino acids. CDR3 sequence: CASSLHYNSPLHS. Written as DNA, the CDR3 is TGTGCCAGCAGTTTGCACTATAATTCACCCCTCCACTCT.

Turning to this clonotype: Possible read error: a much larger clone is one base away. This chain links TRBV12-3 or TRBV12-4 with TRBJ2-3; the D gene is possibly TRBD1 (5 bases). Trimming removed 6 bases at V and 6 bases at J, with 16 bases between. The CDR3 spans 14 residues. CDR3 in DNA: TGTGCCAGCAGACAACAGGTGGCGCTCGATACGCAGTATTTT. It codes for CASRQQVALDTQYF.

The rearrangement joins TRBV3-1 to TRBJ2-5; D remains unclear. Germline assignment: CDR1 LGHDT and CDR2 YNNKEL (reference sequence). V dropped 0 bases and J dropped 2 bases, with 10 bases sitting between them. The CDR3 covers 15 residues. The CDR3 reads CASSQDGALQETQYF. The CDR3 bases are TGTGCCAGCAGCCAAGATGGCGCACTTCAAGAGACCCAGTACTTC.

V gene TRBV30 combines with J gene TRBJ1-1, with TRBD1 identical over 7 bases. The CDR3 spans 11 residues. Germline CDR1 GTSNPN, CDR2 SVGIG (reference sequence). V trimming: 4 bases; J trimming: 5 bases; junction bases outside the gene matches: 1. In DNA form, the CDR3 reads TGTGCCTGGACGACAGGGACTGAAGCTTTCTTT. As protein: CAWTTGTEAFF.

This clonotype was picked up many times. The chain uses TRBV4-1 and TRBJ1-1; tentatively, D is TRBD1 (5 bases). This CDR3 spans 16 amino acids. The V and J ends lost 1 base and 3 bases respectively, with 15 bases between them. Germline V lookup: CDR1 MGHRA, CDR2 YSYEKL. CDR3 sequence reads: CASSQGRDGVDTEAFF. The CDR3 region has the DNA TGCGCCAGCAGCCAAGGCAGGGATGGAGTAGACACTGAAGCTTTCTTT.

This clonotype was counted only a few times. The chain recombines TRBV7-9 with TRBJ2-7; 8 nucleotides match TRBD2. The CDR3 is 16 amino acids. V was clipped by 5 bases and J by 6 bases; unmatched bases: 15. CDR1 and CDR2 from the germline V gene are SEHNR and FQNEAQ (reference sequence). In nucleotides, the CDR3 is TGTGCCAGCAGCATCGATGTGGGGACTAGTAATCGCGAGCAGTACTTC. Protein product: CASSIDVGTSNREQYF.

This chain joins TRBV30 and TRBJ2-7; D may be TRBD1 or TRBD2 (6 bases each). Germline CDR1 is GTSNPN and CDR2 is SVGIG (reference sequence). The CDR3 consists of 13 residues. V gave up 0 bases and J gave up 5 bases, with 11 bases separating them. The CDR3 protein is CAWSVWGAHEQYF. CDR3 bases: TGTGCCTGGAGTGTATGGGGGGCCCACGAGCAGTACTTC.

The sample holds one count of this clonotype. The junction shows a germline mismatch at one end, possibly a read error. V gene TRBV20-1 combines with J gene TRBJ2-3; 8 nucleotides match TRBD2. Germline lookup yields CDR1 DFQATT and CDR2 SNEGSKA (reference sequence). The CDR3 length is 16 residues. CDR3 protein: CGAILPAGGYTDTQYF. CDR3 in DNA: TGCGGTGCTATCCTCCCCGCGGGGGGATACACAGATACGCAGTATTTT.

Many counts were recorded for this clonotype. The V gene is TRBV5-6, the J gene TRBJ2-1; 8 positions agree with TRBD2. V dropped 4 bases and J dropped 7; count of bases not matched to a gene: 10. CDR3 size: 15 residues. CDR1 SGHDT and CDR2 YYEEEE come from the germline V gene. The CDR3: CASSPDGTRYNEQFF. CDR3 nucleotides: TGTGCCAGCAGCCCGGACGGGACTAGATATAATGAGCAGTTCTTC. Supplemented by reference TRBV5-6 and TRBJ2-1, the full variable domain reads DAGVTQSPTHLIKTRGQQVTLRCSPKSGHDTVSWYQQALGQGPQFIFQYYEEEERQRGNFPDRFSGHQFPNYSSELNVNALLLGDSALYLCASSPDGTRYNEQFFGPGTRLTVL.

In its sample, this clonotype was seen many times. The V call is TRBV30, the J call TRBJ1-2; no reliable D call. The CDR3 has 12 amino acids. Between the trimmed V and J ends, which lost 1 base and 5 bases, there was a span of 8 bases. Germline V gene data show CDR1 as GTSNPN and CDR2 as SVGIG (reference sequence). The CDR3 DNA follows: TGTGCCTGGAGTGGGTACCCTTATGGCTACACCTTC. Translated, it gives CAWSGYPYGYTF.

This clonotype was detected ten times or more. V usage is TRBV3-1 and J usage is TRBJ2-2; tentative D call: TRBD2 (6 bases). The germline V and J ends were trimmed by 1 base and 4 bases, with 10 bases remaining between them. CDR1 is LGHDT, CDR2 YNNKEL, per germline (reference sequence). The CDR3 runs to 15 residues. The CDR3 sequence is CASSQVGGATGELFF. The CDR3 DNA follows: TGTGCCAGCAGCCAAGTCGGGGGTGCCACCGGGGAGCTGTTTTTT.

There are many counts of this clonotype. This rearrangement joins TRBV2 to TRBJ2-3; D might be TRBD2 (6 bases). This CDR3 spans 14 amino acids. In germline, CDR1 is SNHLY, CDR2 FYNNEI. V was clipped by 8 bases and J by 7 bases, with 19 bases between them. The CDR3 sequence is CASRVGGLGNTQYF. The CDR3 nucleotides are TGTGCCAGCCGGGTTGGGGGGTTGGGGAATACGCAGTATTTT.

This clonotype was found many times. The chain employs TRBV3-1 and TRBJ1-1, with no clear D. CDR3 length: 15 amino acids. Trimming cost V 4 bases and J 1 base, with 13 bases left between them. CDR1 and CDR2 (germline): LGHDT, YNNKEL (reference sequence). CDR3: CASSRSLFGNTEAFF. DNA for the CDR3: TGTGCCAGCAGCCGATCCCTATTTGGGAACACTGAAGCTTTCTTT. The whole variable domain, filled in from reference TRBV3-1 and TRBJ1-1, reads DTAVSQTPKYLVTQMGNDKSIKCEQNLGHDTMYWYKQDSKKFLKIMFSYNNKELIINETVPNRFSPKSPDKAHLNLHINSLELGDSAVYFCASSRSLFGNTEAFFGQGTRLTVV.

A note on this clonotype: A much larger clone differs by one base, so this may be a read error. The rearrangement joins TRBV7-2 to TRBJ1-4; the D gene is possibly TRBD1 (6 bases). Germline values: CDR1 SGHTA, CDR2 FQGNSA. The CDR3 totals 16 residues. The CDR3 spells CVSAMDRPVTNEKLFF. CDR3 coding DNA: TGTGTCAGCGCTATGGACAGACCCGTCACTAATGAAAAACTGTTTTTT. Combining the CDR3 with reference TRBV7-2 and TRBJ1-4 gives the whole variable domain GAGVSQSPSNKVTEKGKDVELRCDPISGHTALYWYRQSLGQGLEFLIYFQGNSAPDKSGLPSDRFSAERTGGSVSTLTIQRTQQEDSAVYLCVSAMDRPVTNEKLFFGSGTQLSVL.